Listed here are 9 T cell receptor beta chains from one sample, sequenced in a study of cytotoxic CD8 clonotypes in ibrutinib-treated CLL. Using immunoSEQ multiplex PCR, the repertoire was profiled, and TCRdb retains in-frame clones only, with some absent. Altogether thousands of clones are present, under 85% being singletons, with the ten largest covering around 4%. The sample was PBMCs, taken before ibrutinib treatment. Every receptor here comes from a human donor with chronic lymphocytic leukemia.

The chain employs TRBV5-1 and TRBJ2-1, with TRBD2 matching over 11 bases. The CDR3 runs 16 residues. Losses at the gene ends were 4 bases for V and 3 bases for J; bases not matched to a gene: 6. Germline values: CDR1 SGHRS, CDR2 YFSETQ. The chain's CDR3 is CASSPAGLADYNEQFF. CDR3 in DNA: TGCGCCAGCAGCCCCGCGGGACTAGCGGACTACAATGAGCAGTTCTTC.

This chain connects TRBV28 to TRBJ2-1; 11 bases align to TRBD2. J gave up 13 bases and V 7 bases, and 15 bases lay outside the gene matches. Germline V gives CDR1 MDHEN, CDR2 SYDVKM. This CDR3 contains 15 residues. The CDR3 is CASTLWVAGGPTQFF. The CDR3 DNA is TGTGCCAGCACCCTATGGGTAGCGGGAGGGCCGACCCAGTTCTTC.

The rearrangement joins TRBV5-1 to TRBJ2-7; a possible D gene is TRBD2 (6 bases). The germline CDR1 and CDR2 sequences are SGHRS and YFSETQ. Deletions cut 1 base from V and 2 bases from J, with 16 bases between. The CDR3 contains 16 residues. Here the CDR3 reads CASSLMTRGGAYEQYF. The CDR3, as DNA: TGCGCCAGCAGCTTGATGACCCGGGGAGGCGCCTACGAGCAGTACTTC.

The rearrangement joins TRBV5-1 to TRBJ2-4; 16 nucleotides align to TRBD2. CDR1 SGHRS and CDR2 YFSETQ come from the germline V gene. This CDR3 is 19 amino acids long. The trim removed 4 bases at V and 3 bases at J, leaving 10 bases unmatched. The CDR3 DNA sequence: TGCGCCAGCAGCCTCAATCCGGGACTAGCGGGAGGGAGCAAAAACATTCAGTACTTC. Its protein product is CASSLNPGLAGGSKNIQYF. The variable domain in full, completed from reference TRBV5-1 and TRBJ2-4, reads KAGVTQTPRYLIKTRGQQVTLSCSPISGHRSVSWYQQTPGQGLQFLFEYFSETQRNKGNFPGRFSGRQFSNSRSEMNVSTLELGDSALYLCASSLNPGLAGGSKNIQYFGAGTRLSVL.

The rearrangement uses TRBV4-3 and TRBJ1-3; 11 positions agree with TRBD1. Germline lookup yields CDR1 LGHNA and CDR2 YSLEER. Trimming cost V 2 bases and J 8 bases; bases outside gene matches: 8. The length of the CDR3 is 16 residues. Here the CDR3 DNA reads TGCGCCAGCAGCCAAAATACCGGGACAGGGGGACACACCATATATTTT. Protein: CASSQNTGTGGHTIYF.

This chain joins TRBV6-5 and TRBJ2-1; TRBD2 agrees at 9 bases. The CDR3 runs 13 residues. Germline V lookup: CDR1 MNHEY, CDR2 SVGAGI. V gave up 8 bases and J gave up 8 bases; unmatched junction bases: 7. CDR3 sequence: CASRSGREDEQFF. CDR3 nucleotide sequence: TGTGCCAGCCGTAGCGGGAGAGAAGATGAGCAGTTCTTC.

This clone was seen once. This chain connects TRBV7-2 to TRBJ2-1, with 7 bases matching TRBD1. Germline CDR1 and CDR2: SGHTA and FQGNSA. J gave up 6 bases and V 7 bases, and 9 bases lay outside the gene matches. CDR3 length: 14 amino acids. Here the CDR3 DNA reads TGTGCCAGCACCAAACCGGGACAGATCAATGAGCAGTTCTTC. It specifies CASTKPGQINEQFF.

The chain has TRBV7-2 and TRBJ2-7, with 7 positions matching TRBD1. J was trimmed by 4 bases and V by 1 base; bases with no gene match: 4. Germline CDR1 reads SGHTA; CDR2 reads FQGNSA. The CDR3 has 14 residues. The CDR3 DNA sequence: TGTGCCAGCAGCTTAGACAGGGGCGATTACGAGCAGTACTTC. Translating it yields CASSLDRGDYEQYF. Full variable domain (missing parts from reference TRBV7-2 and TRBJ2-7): GAGVSQSPSNKVTEKGKDVELRCDPISGHTALYWYRQSLGQGLEFLIYFQGNSAPDKSGLPSDRFSAERTGGSVSTLTIQRTQQEDSAVYLCASSLDRGDYEQYFGPGTRLTVT.

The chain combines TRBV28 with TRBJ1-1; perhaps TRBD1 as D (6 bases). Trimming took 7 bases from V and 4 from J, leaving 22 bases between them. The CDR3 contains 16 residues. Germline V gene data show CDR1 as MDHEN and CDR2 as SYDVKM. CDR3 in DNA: TGTGCCAGCAACCTCTTAGGGGGAGGGGTGGGCACTGAAGCTTTCTTT. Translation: CASNLLGGGVGTEAFF.